Presented here are 21 T cell receptor beta chains from one specimen sequenced in a study of blood T cells in healthy people across ages (dated by TCRdb to about 2015). The library was made by 5' RACE. Instrument on record: Illumina HiSeq 2500. A second roughly 7 to 12 cycle PCR used a sample-barcoded 5' primer and a J-beta primer mix. TCRdb trimmed public reads at Q25 via fastp, called clones via MiXCR and kept in-frame beta chains. CDR3 protein duplicates are merged, each entry listing the most common genes and DNA. The sample includes approximately 1,000,000 distinct CDR3 sequences, with around two fifths observed a single time. The ten largest clones represent about an eighth of the sample. Sequencing was performed on blood. Receptors were obtained from a man younger than 35 in good health.

The chain combines TRBV24-1 with TRBJ2-1, with D possibly being TRBD2 (5 bases). The CDR3 covers 13 residues. Per the germline V gene, CDR1 is KGHDR and CDR2 is SFDVKD. V was clipped by 6 bases and J by 3 bases, with 8 bases between them. The CDR3 coding sequence is TGTGCCACCAGTACGGACTTCTACAATGAGCAGTTCTTC. As protein: CATSTDFYNEQFF.

This chain links TRBV29-1 with TRBJ2-1, with D perhaps TRBD2 (7 bases). The CDR3 consists of 13 residues. Germline assignment: CDR1 SQVTM and CDR2 ANQGSEA. The V end was cut by 6 bases, the J end by 1 base, with 10 bases between. CDR3 bases: TGCAGCGTCGGGGGGCTTTCCTACAATGAGCAGTTCTTC. Residues: CSVGGLSYNEQFF.

This clonotype showed up just a few times. The chain recombines TRBV18 with TRBJ2-5; 7 bases match TRBD1. CDR3 length: 13 residues. The germline V gene has CDR1 KGHSH and CDR2 LQKENI. Germline trimming cut 4 bases from V and 10 bases from J; bases unmatched to any gene: 9. This CDR3 reads CASSRGTDYLQYF. In nucleotides, the CDR3 is TGTGCCAGCTCACGGGGGACAGACTACCTCCAGTACTTC.

The rearrangement joins TRBV29-1 to TRBJ2-7; D may be TRBD1 (6 bases). The CDR3 extends over 12 amino acids. CDR1 and CDR2 from the germline V gene are SQVTM and ANQGSEA. The V and J ends lost 7 bases and 5 bases respectively, with 15 bases between them. In nucleotides, the CDR3 is TGCAGCGCTAGGTGGGGGCAGAACGAGCAGTACTTC. This sequence encodes CSARWGQNEQYF.

The V and J genes are TRBV3-1 and TRBJ2-2; 7 bases line up with TRBD2. Germline V gene data show CDR1 as LGHDT and CDR2 as YNNKEL (reference sequence). J gave up 4 bases and V 0 bases, and 11 bases lay outside the gene matches. The CDR3 spans 18 residues. This CDR3 reads CASSQDPRLAVGTGELFF. Here the CDR3 DNA reads TGTGCCAGCAGCCAAGACCCTAGACTAGCAGTCGGCACCGGGGAGCTGTTTTTT.

This rearrangement joins TRBV14 to TRBJ1-1; the match to TRBD1 covers 9 bases. V shed 6 bases and J 1 base; nucleotides not matched to a gene: 9. The CDR3 totals 16 residues. The germline V gene has CDR1 SGHDN and CDR2 FVKESK. The CDR3 coding sequence is TGTGCCAGCAGTCAGCCGGGACAGGGACCGAACACTGAAGCTTTCTTT. This translates into CASSQPGQGPNTEAFF.

The chain carries TRBV7-2 and TRBJ1-5, with 7 positions matching TRBD1. V gave up 1 base and J gave up 1 base; unmatched junction bases: 10. There are 18 residues in the CDR3. Looked up from germline, CDR1 is SGHTA and CDR2 is FQGNSA. This CDR3 is CASSLGPTGAGSNQPQHF. The CDR3 bases are TGTGCCAGCAGCTTAGGACCAACAGGGGCGGGGAGCAATCAGCCCCAGCATTTT.

This clonotype occurred a few times. This sequence may be a read error, since a much larger clone differs from it by one base. This rearrangement joins TRBV12-3 or TRBV12-4 to TRBJ2-1; TRBD1 aligns across 7 bases. With the DNA end fitting TRBJ2-7 better, the J assignment may be wrong. The CDR3 is made up of 15 amino acids. The CDR3 DNA follows: TGTGCCAGCAGTTTTCGGACAGGCGGCAACAATGAGCAGTACTTC. Translation gives CASSFRTGGNNEQYF.

This clonotype was picked up a small number of times. V usage is TRBV6-2 or TRBV6-3 and J usage is TRBJ2-1, with 10 nucleotides matching TRBD2. CDR1 is MNHEY and CDR2 is SVGEGT in the germline V gene. The CDR3 sequence is 17 residues long. Trimming took 4 bases from V and 6 from J; bases not matched to a gene: 12. The CDR3 reads CASSSLILAGRTNEQFF. The CDR3 DNA reads TGTGCCAGCAGTTCCCTCATACTAGCGGGGCGAACCAATGAGCAGTTCTTC.

The chain is built from TRBV27 and TRBJ2-1; D remains unclear. Between the trimmed V and J ends, which lost 3 bases and 7 bases, there was a span of 10 bases. The germline V gene has CDR1 MNHEY and CDR2 SMNVEV (reference sequence). There are 13 residues in the CDR3. CDR3 sequence: CASSFPGRNEQFF. In nucleotides, the CDR3 is TGTGCCAGCAGTTTCCCGGGTCGAAATGAGCAGTTCTTC.

This chain uses TRBV20-1 with TRBJ2-1; D is unresolved. The last part of the DNA fits TRBJ2-7 better; the J call may be wrong. Germline lookup yields CDR1 DFQATT and CDR2 SNEGSKA (reference sequence). CDR3 size: 15 residues. Here the CDR3 DNA reads TGCAGTGCTAGCCTGACTGGCTTTTCCTACAATGAGCAGTACTTC. Protein sequence: CSASLTGFSYNEQYF.

This clonotype has more than one count but fewer than ten. This sequence joins TRBV29-1 and TRBJ1-2, with a weak D call TRBD1 (5 bases). The CDR3 loop spans 14 amino acids. The germline V gene has CDR1 SQVTM and CDR2 ANQGSEA. The V end was cut by 5 bases, the J end by 7 bases, with 20 bases between. CDR3 nucleotide sequence: TGCAGCGTTCTTTCCTCCGCGGGACCCTTTGGCTACACCTTC. Translation: CSVLSSAGPFGYTF.

The chain links TRBV12-3 or TRBV12-4 to TRBJ1-1; 9 bases map to TRBD1. Unmatched junction bases numbered 3, after V lost 0 bases and J lost 4 bases. CDR3 length: 15 residues. The CDR3 DNA follows: TGTGCCAGCAGTTTAGCCGGGACAGGGATCACTGAAGCTTTCTTT. Translating it yields CASSLAGTGITEAFF.

The V call is TRBV20-1, the J call TRBJ2-4, with D possibly being TRBD1 or TRBD2 (6 bases each). Per the germline V gene, CDR1 is DFQATT and CDR2 is SNEGSKA (reference sequence). CDR3 length equals 13 residues. Between the trimmed V and J ends, which lost 6 bases and 13 bases, there was a span of 22 bases. CDR3 in amino acids: CSAILGGSPEQYF. DNA for the CDR3: TGCAGTGCCATACTAGGGGGGAGCCCTGAGCAGTACTTC.

The sample holds many counts of this clonotype. The V gene is TRBV28, the J gene TRBJ1-5, with D possibly matching TRBD1 (5 bases). Trimming left V 2 bases short and J 5 bases short, with 10 bases between. CDR1 and CDR2 (germline): MDHEN, SYDVKM. The CDR3 covers 14 residues. In nucleotides, the CDR3 is TGTGCCAGCAGTTTAGGGGGGAATGATCAGCCCCAGCATTTT. The encoded protein is CASSLGGNDQPQHF.

This clonotype occurred many times. The chain joins TRBV7-3 to TRBJ1-4, with D maybe TRBD1 (5 bases). With 5 bases removed from V and 7 bases from J, the gap between germline ends came to 11 bases. The CDR3 length is 13 residues. In germline, CDR1 is SGHTA, CDR2 FQGTGA. This CDR3 reads CASSLERGEKLFF. For the CDR3, the DNA is TGTGCCAGCAGCCTAGAGAGGGGTGAAAAACTGTTTTTT.

This sequence joins TRBV29-1 and TRBJ1-1; unclear D gene. The CDR3 sequence is 13 residues long. V lost 4 bases to trimming and J lost 1 base, with 10 bases between them. Germline CDR1 SQVTM, CDR2 ANQGSEA. CDR3 in DNA: TGCAGCGTTGTATATCTCTCGAACACTGAAGCTTTCTTT. Translation gives CSVVYLSNTEAFF.

This clonotype was picked up a small number of times. This chain connects TRBV20-1 to TRBJ2-5; D gene unclear. TRBJ2-7 matches the DNA end more closely, so the J call is doubtful. Germline-derived CDR1 and CDR2 are DFQATT and SNEGSKA (reference sequence). This CDR3 is 12 amino acids long. CDR3 sequence: CSARRTFPEQYF. DNA of the CDR3: TGCAGTGCTAGAAGGACCTTTCCCGAGCAGTACTTC.

The J gene is TRBJ2-1, the V gene TRBV4-3; possibly TRBD1 for D (5 bases). Trimming took 3 bases from V and 0 from J, leaving 12 bases between them. Germline V gives CDR1 LGHNA, CDR2 YSLEER. This CDR3 spans 16 amino acids. CDR3: CASSQQGISSYNEQFF. CDR3 coding DNA: TGCGCCAGCAGCCAGCAGGGAATTAGCTCCTACAATGAGCAGTTCTTC.

This clonotype was seen a few times. V and J are TRBV29-1 and TRBJ2-4; D gene ambiguous. V was clipped by 4 bases and J by 0 bases, with 10 bases between them. The CDR3 loop spans 14 amino acids. Germline V gene sequence: CDR1 SQVTM, CDR2 ANQGSEA. The chain's CDR3 is CSVVVQLAKNIQYF. The CDR3 DNA sequence: TGCAGCGTTGTTGTCCAGCTAGCCAAAAACATTCAGTACTTC. The complete variable domain, with remaining parts taken from reference TRBV29-1 and TRBJ2-4, reads SAVISQKPSRDICQRGTSLTIQCQVDSQVTMMFWYRQQPGQSLTLIATANQGSEATYESGFVIDKFPISRPNLTFSTLTVSNMSPEDSSIYLCSVVVQLAKNIQYFGAGTRLSVL.

This clonotype appeared a few times. The chain recombines TRBV25-1 with TRBJ1-1; TRBD1 agrees at 10 bases. V was pared by 5 bases and J by 6 bases, with 3 bases of the junction left unmatched. Germline values: CDR1 MGHDK, CDR2 SYGVNS. This CDR3 is 13 amino acids long. The CDR3 nucleotides read TGTGCCAGCAGTATGACAGGGGGCTCTGAAGCTTTCTTT. The encoded protein is CASSMTGGSEAFF.